The entry below describes one T cell receptor beta chain. This clone turned up a few times. Its antigen target is currently unknown. The sample holds no much larger clone one base away, and base qualities are not on file. TCRbeta CDR3 regions were amplified from genomic DNA by means of the immunoSEQ Assay, a bias-controlled multiplex PCR. Per the original workflow: Nucleated cell counts per sample were estimated from amplification of reference gene primers within the assay. To quantify the absolute abundance of each unique TCRbeta CDR3 rearrangement, sequence reads were collapsed and filtered. For each sample, productive Simpson clonality was calculated as the square root of Simpson's diversity index over productive rearrangements. The table comes from immuneACCESS by way of TCRdb, which keeps in-frame sequences with V and J called. Part of the clones is missing from these tables; in studies checked, under half for an unresolved V gene and the rest for unknown reasons. V, J and clone size reflect that table, while D and trimming were determined from the DNA. The sample table holds about 73,000 clones, of which 80% to 85% were seen once. Around 28% of the sample is held by the ten biggest clonotypes.

The collaborating institutions used their own protocols to collect whole blood in K2EDTA tubes. For TCRbeta analysis, collaborator samples were shipped as frozen whole blood, as isolated PBMCs, or as DNA extracted from either sample type. The data stem from a study of blood T cell repertoires in COVID-19 (TCRdb year 2020). Regarding the complete study: Collaborator samples came from the United States, Italy and Spain and covered acute and convalescent phases of COVID-19. The samples were drawn from the first 160 participants of the ongoing ImmuneRACE study and from 1,254 subjects provided by 6 global collaborators. Where HLA class I and class II types were available, the types were taken from metadata supplied by the sample provider, not from assay-based typing. The material from the prospective study consisted of cDNA or gDNA derived from T cells, B-cell-depleted T cells, or PBMCs. The repertoires were made available in a free public database intended to serve as a resource for research on the immune response to SARS-CoV-2. The dataset comprised deeply sampled blood TCRbeta repertoires from subjects exposed to, actively infected with, or recovered from COVID-19. A de-identified subject ID, COVID-19 status, age in years and sex were almost always included in the sample metadata. Findings and caveats that apply to the study as a whole: The amount of clinical and demographic metadata varied by source and participant and was provided uncurated.

The CDR3 numbers 12 residues from cysteine through phenylalanine. The sequence is cut down to CDR3 DNA, 36 bases in frame from base 1. V loses 6 bases at its end and J loses 2 bases; junction bases beyond the gene matches: 0. CDR1 and CDR2 (ENHRY, SYGVKD) derive from the germline V gene. The sequencing sample was made of peripheral blood. The chain couples TRBV10-3 to TRBJ2-7, and 8 junction bases match TRBD1. The source of this sequence is a human donor in a cohort sampled during active COVID-19. Read as DNA, the sequence is TGTGCCATCAGACAGGGGGCCTACGAGCAGTACTTC. This sequence encodes CAIRQGAYEQYF.